This TCR beta chain came from a study of long-term antiretroviral therapy in people with HIV. Comment on this clone: Antigen: not known.

Study observations and caveats: Post-ART, diversity grew, though it stayed under transplant donor control levels.

Sequencing relied on immunoSEQ assay v3.0, run at survey level. Measured with immunoSEQ multiplex PCR; TCRdb has only the in-frame clones, and not every one. The table lists about 20,000 clones, around nine tenths of them singletons. CDR3 length: 14 amino acids. The V gene lost 1 base and the J gene lost 7 bases, with 13 bases spanning the gap. The germline CDR1 and CDR2 sequences are MGHRA and YSYEKL. This clonotype originated in a woman aged 25-40 years with HIV. The source was unsorted PBMCs, collected approximately 4.4 years before starting antiretroviral therapy. The V gene is TRBV4-1, the J gene TRBJ1-2; no definite D call. The CDR3 sequence: CASSQVSRTIGYTF. CDR3 DNA sequence: TGCGCCAGCAGCCAAGTCAGCCGGACTATTGGCTACACCTTC.